This T cell receptor (beta chain) stems from a study of blood T cell repertoires in COVID-19. Libraries were prepared by immunoSEQ multiplex PCR; TCRdb keeps only in-frame clonotypes and omits some of them. Altogether approximately 75,000 clones are present, under 80% being singletons, with the ten largest covering 2.5% to 3%. V lost 3 bases to trimming and J lost 8 bases, with 10 bases between them. Germline-derived CDR1 and CDR2 are DFQATT and SNEGSKA (reference sequence). The CDR3 sequence is 11 residues long. Sequenced input: peripheral blood. This TCR came from a human donor with acute or convalescent COVID-19. The donor label of this sample is uncertain. This chain connects TRBV20-1 to TRBJ1-2; the D is unclear. The CDR3 sequence is CSARAQVGYTF. The CDR3 bases are TGCAGTGCTAGGGCTCAAGTGGGCTACACCTTC.